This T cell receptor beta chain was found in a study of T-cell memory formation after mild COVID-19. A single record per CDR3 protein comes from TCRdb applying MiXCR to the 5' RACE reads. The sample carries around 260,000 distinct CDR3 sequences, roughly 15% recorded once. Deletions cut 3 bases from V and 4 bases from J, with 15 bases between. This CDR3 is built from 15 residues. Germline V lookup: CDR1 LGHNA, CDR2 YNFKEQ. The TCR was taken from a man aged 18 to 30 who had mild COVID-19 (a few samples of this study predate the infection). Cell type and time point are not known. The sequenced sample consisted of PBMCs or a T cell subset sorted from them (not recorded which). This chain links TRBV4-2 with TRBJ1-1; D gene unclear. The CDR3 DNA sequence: TGTGCCAGCAGCCATGAACTAAGAGAGTCCACTGAAGCTTTCTTT. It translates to CASSHELRESTEAFF.